The entry that follows covers one TCR beta chain sequence. Trimming pared 7 bases from V and 1 base from J, leaving 10 bases between. Looked up from germline, CDR1 is MNHNY and CDR2 is SVGAGI (reference sequence). The length of the CDR3 is 14 residues. Some clones are missing from TCRdb's copy, which holds only in-frame ones; the method was immunoSEQ multiplex PCR. The sample gives about 79,000 clones, 93% of which show up once; about 0.8% is in the top ten. This specimen belongs to a study of T cell changes during pregnancy in multiple sclerosis. Specimen: peripheral blood, collected in the second trimester of pregnancy. The TCR sequence derives from a female donor in good health, enrolled as a control in a pregnancy study. This chain uses TRBV6-6 with TRBJ2-2; D gene ambiguous. The CDR3 loop is CASITDQNTGELFF. The CDR3 DNA reads TGTGCCAGCATAACAGATCAGAACACCGGGGAGCTGTTTTTT.